This T cell receptor (beta chain) was identified during a study of shared clonotypes between healthy human individuals. Across the whole study: Three CD4 naive, three CD4 memory, two CD8 naive and one CD8 memory plate were used per donor. Study results and caveats: It was observed that 5% to 6.5% of naive CD4 clonotypes were shared across several donors.

The germline V gene has CDR1 MGHRA and CDR2 YSYEKL. This CDR3 contains 16 residues. Unmatched junction bases numbered 4, after V lost 4 bases and J lost 2 bases. Concerning this clone itself: The target antigen is unknown.

Libraries were prepared by immunoSEQ multiplex PCR; TCRdb keeps only in-frame clonotypes and omits some of them. The repertoire holds over 950,000 clones, 60% to 80% seen once, with 0.7% to 0.95% in the top ten. The specimen sequenced was memory CD4+ T cells from PBMCs. Subset meaning: CD45RA-negative fraction. This clonotype originated in a man between 18 and 35 years old in good health. Some clones in this sample may be carry-over from other donors' samples. The rearrangement links TRBV4-1 to TRBJ2-3; the match to TRBD2 covers 12 bases. The CDR3 DNA reads TGCGCCAGCAGCCGTACTAGCGGGAGGAACACAGATACGCAGTATTTT. Its protein is CASSRTSGRNTDTQYF.